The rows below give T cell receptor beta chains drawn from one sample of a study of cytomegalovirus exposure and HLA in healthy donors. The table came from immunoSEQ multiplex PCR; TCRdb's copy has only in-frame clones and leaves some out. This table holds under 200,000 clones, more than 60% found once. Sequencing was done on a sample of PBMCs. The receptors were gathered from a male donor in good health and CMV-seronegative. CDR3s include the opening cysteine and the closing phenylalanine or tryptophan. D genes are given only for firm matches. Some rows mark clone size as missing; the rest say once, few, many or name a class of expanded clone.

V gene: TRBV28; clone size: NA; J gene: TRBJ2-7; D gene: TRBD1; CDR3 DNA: TGTGCCAGCACCTTCACAGGGGGCTCCTACGAGCAGTACTTC; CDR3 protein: CASTFTGGSYEQYF
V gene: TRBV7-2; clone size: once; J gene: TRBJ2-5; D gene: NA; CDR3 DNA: TGTGCCAGCAGCTTAACGAACAGGGAGACCCAGTACTTC; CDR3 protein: CASSLTNRETQYF
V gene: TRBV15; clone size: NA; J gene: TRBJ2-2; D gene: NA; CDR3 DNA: TGTGCCACCAGCAGAGCTCTAGCCCAGAGGGCCACCGCCGGGGAGCTGTTTTTT; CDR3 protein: CATSRALAQRATAGELFF
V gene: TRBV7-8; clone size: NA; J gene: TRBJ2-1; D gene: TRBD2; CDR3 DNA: TGTGCCAGCAGCTTAGATCCGGGAGGGAGCTCCTACAATGAGCAGTTCTTC; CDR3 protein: CASSLDPGGSSYNEQFF
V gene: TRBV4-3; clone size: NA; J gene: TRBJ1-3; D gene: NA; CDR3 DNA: TGCGCCAGCAGCCAAGAGTTACCAGGGACTGGAAACACCATATATTTT; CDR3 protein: CASSQELPGTGNTIYF
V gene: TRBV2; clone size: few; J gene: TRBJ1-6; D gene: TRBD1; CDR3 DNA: TGTGCCAGCAGACGGGACAGCTTCCTCCACTTT; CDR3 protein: CASRRDSFLHF
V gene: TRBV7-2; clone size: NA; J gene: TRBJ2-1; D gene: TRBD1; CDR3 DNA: TGTGCCAGCAGCAGGGGACAGCTCGCCTCCTACAATGAGCAGTTCTTC; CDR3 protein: CASSRGQLASYNEQFF
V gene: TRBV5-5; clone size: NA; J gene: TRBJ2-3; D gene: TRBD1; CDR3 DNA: TGTGCCAGCAGCTTGTGGACAGGGCATAGCACAGATACGCAGTATTTT; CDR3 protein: CASSLWTGHSTDTQYF
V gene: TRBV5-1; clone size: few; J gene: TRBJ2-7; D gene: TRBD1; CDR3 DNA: TGCGCCAGCAGTCCCACCGGGACAGGGGGTAGTGAGCAGTACTTC; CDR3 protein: CASSPTGTGGSEQYF
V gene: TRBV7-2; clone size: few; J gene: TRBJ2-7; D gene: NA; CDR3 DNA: TGTGCCAGCAGCTTAGGTGGAACACGGGTTTGGCAGTACTTC; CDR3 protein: CASSLGGTRVWQYF
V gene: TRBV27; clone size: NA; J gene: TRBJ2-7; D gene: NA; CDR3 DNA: TGTGCCAGCAGTCCCAGACAGGCTACCGACGAGCAGTACTTC; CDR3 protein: CASSPRQATDEQYF
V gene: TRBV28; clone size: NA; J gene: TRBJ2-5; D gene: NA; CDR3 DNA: TGTGCCAGCAGTTTTTCAGGGCGAGGAGAGACCCAGTACTTC; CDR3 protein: CASSFSGRGETQYF
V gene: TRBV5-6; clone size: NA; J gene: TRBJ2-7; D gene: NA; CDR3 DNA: TGTGCCAGCAGCTTGCTGGTAGCGCACTCCTACGAGCAGTACTTC; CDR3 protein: CASSLLVAHSYEQYF
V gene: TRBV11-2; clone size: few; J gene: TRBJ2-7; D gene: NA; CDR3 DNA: TGTGCCAGCAGCTCACCGGGGGGCCCCCGCGAGCAGTACTTC; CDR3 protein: CASSSPGGPREQYF
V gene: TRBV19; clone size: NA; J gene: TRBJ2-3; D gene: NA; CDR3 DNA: TGTGCCAGTATGTGGGCTACCGGTACGCAGTATTTT; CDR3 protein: CASMWATGTQYF
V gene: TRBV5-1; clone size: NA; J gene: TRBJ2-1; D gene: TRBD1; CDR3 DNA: TGCGCCAGCAGCCGGACCGGGACAGGTATACCAGAGCAGTTCTTC; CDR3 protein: CASSRTGTGIPEQFF
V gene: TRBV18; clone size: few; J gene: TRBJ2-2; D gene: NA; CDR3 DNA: TGTGCCAGCTCACCAAGGTCACGGAGTACCACCGGGGAGCTGTTTTTT; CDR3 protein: CASSPRSRSTTGELFF
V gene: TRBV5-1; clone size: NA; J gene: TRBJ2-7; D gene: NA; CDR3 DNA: TGCGCCAGCAGCTTGGCCGGGACTCGCTACGAGCAGTACTTC; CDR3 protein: CASSLAGTRYEQYF
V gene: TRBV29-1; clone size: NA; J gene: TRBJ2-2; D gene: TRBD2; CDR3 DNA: TGCAGCGTTCAAACTAGCGGGAAGGGGAGGCACACCGGGGAGCTGTTTTTT; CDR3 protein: CSVQTSGKGRHTGELFF
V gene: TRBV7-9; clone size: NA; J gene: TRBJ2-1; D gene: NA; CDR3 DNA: TGTGCCAGCAGCCAAGGGGGTAGCCCTAGGCACAATGAGCAGTTCTTC; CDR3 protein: CASSQGGSPRHNEQFF
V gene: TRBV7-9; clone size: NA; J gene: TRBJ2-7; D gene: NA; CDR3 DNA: TGTTCCAGCAGCTCTACATCGTCCGGGACTTACCCCTACGAGCAGTACTTC; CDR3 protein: CSSSSTSSGTYPYEQYF
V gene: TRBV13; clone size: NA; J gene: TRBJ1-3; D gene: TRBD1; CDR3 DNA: TGTGCCAGCAGCATCGGACAGGGGGGGTACACCATATATTTT; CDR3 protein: CASSIGQGGYTIYF
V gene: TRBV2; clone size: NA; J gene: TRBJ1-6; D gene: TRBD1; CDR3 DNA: TGTGCCAGCAGGGCGGGGACAGGACGGTCACCCCTCCACTTT; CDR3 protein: CASRAGTGRSPLHF
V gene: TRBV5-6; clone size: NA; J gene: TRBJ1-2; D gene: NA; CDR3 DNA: TGTGCCAGCAGCTTGGGTGGGCTCGGTGGCTACACCTTC; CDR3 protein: CASSLGGLGGYTF
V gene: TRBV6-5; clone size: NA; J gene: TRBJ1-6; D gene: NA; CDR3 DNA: TGTGCCAGCAGGGACAGCTCCTATAATTCACCCCTCCACTTT; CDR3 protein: CASRDSSYNSPLHF